This T cell receptor (beta chain) was obtained from a study of blood T cell repertoires in COVID-19 (dated by TCRdb to about 2020). Looking at the study overall: The collaborator samples originated in the United States, Italy and Spain and spanned the acute and convalescent phases of COVID-19. The prospective study material was composed of cDNA or gDNA derived from T cells, B-cell-depleted T cells, or PBMCs. The dataset comprised deeply sampled blood TCRbeta repertoires from subjects exposed to, actively infected with, or recovered from COVID-19. A freely available public database, intended as a resource for researchers studying the immune response to SARS-CoV-2, is where the repertoires were released. Samples were obtained from the ongoing ImmuneRACE study (first 160 participants) and from some 1,300 subjects provided by 6 global collaborators. Nearly every sample came with metadata listing a de-identified subject ID, COVID-19 status, age in years and sex. Where HLA class I and class II types were available, the types were taken from metadata supplied by the sample provider, not from assay-based typing. The paper as a whole reports these results and caveats: How much clinical and demographic metadata was included differed by source and by participant, and the metadata was provided uncurated.

A distance of 15 bases separates the germline ends of V and J, which lose 4 bases and 9 bases respectively. The CDR3 measures 13 amino acids from cysteine to phenylalanine. The sequence is cut down to CDR3 DNA, 39 bases in frame from base 1. The germline V gene gives CDR1 as SGHTA and CDR2 as FQGTGA. In the prospective study, participants were about 18 to 90 years old, resided in around 25 geographic areas of the United States, and were enrolled through a virtual design. In the prospective study, cohorts were assigned on the basis of participant-reported clinical history obtained from a screening survey and a study questionnaire. A participant counted as exposed if, within 2 weeks of entering the study, that participant had been in contact with someone who had a PCR-confirmed or clinician-diagnosed COVID-19 case. In the prospective study, mobile phlebotomists collected whole blood, serum and a nasopharyngeal or oropharyngeal swab from each participant. Additional blood draws and questionnaires over an approximately two-month period could optionally be provided by prospective study participants. Prospective study blood samples were shipped either frozen or at room temperature before DNA extraction.

This clone showed up just a few times. Its binding antigen is unknown. No clone much larger than this one lies a single base away; base qualities are absent. The immunoSEQ Assay, a bias-controlled multiplex PCR, was used to amplify TCRbeta CDR3 regions from genomic DNA. In the authors' own workflow: Nucleated cell counts per sample were estimated from amplification of reference gene primers within the assay. To quantify the absolute abundance of each unique TCRbeta CDR3 rearrangement, sequence reads were collapsed and filtered. For each sample, productive Simpson clonality was calculated by taking the square root of Simpson's diversity index across productive rearrangements. The table comes from immuneACCESS by way of TCRdb, which keeps in-frame sequences with V and J called. Part of the clones is missing from these tables; in studies checked, under half for an unresolved V gene and the rest for unknown reasons. V and J calls and clone size are copied from that table; D and trimming were computed from the DNA. This sample holds over 200,000 clones; 90% were observed only once. Approximately 15% of the sample is taken by the ten largest.

The rearranged segments are TRBV7-3 and TRBJ1-1; TRBD1 is a possible D gene, resting on 6 matching bases. The TCR comes from a young man who had been exposed to COVID-19. The material sequenced was PBMCs or T cells enriched from blood (not recorded which). The bases are TGTGCCAGCAGCTCCACCAGGGGAGGGAAAGCTTTCTTT. This encodes CASSSTRGGKAFF.